The clone carrying this T cell receptor (beta chain) was seen more than once but under ten times. Preparation of the TCRbeta library involved a method that used unique molecular identifiers. TCRdb redid the calling of the PCR reads with MiXCR, one entry per CDR3 protein. The sample holds approximately 420,000 distinct CDR3 sequences, 9.5% to 13% seen once. In germline, CDR1 is SGDLS, CDR2 YYNGEE. This CDR3 is 15 amino acids long. V was pared by 4 bases and J by 2 bases, with 5 bases of the junction left unmatched. The record originates from a study of T-cell reconstitution after alpha-beta-depleted transplantation in children.

The clonotype comes from a human donor who donated a stem cell graft to a child with acute myeloid leukemia. The sample here was PBMCs from the stem cell graft donor, taken from the stem cell graft. The rearrangement uses TRBV9 and TRBJ2-3; TRBD2 agrees at 9 bases. As DNA, the CDR3 is TGTGCCAGCAGCCCCGCGGGGGGGGACACAGATACGCAGTATTTT. Its protein is CASSPAGGDTDTQYF.